The clone carrying this T cell receptor beta chain has at least ten counts. The source of the sample is a study of neurological immune-mediated disorders. Germline values: CDR1 SGHTA, CDR2 FQGNSA. Trimming shortened V by 2 bases and J by 2 bases, and 13 bases separated the two germline ends. This CDR3 has 15 residues. TCRdb reprocessed the 5' RACE reads with MiXCR, giving one entry per CDR3 protein. Among fewer than 80,000 distinct CDR3 sequences listed, around 4.8% were seen once. The chain couples TRBV7-2 to TRBJ2-7, with D maybe TRBD1 (5 bases). Source material: PBMCs. The TCR originated in a woman aged 45-59 years with multiple sclerosis. CDR3: CASSLTTGTAYEQYF. DNA of the CDR3: TGTGCCAGCAGCTTAACCACAGGCACTGCCTACGAGCAGTACTTC.